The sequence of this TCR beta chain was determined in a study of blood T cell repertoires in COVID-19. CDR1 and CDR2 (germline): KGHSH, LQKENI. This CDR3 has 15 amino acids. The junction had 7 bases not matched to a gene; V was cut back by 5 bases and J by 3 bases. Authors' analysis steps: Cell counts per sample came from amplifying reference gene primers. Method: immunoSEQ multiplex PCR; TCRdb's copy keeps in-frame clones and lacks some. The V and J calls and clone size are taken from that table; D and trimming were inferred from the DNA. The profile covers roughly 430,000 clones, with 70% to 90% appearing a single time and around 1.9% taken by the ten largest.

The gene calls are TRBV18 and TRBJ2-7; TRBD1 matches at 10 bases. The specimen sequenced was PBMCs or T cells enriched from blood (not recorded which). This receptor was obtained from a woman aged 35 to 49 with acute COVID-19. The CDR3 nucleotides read TGTGCCAGCTCAACCGGGACAGGGGAAGGCTACGAGCAGTACTTC. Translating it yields CASSTGTGEGYEQYF.